These 14 T cell receptor beta chains were sequenced from one sample in a study of T cells in Graves' hyperthyroidism and ophthalmopathy. It was RNA transcripts that yielded the amplified TCR beta CDR3 regions. HTBI primers were employed in a first-round RT-PCR of the TCR CDR3. Each CDR3 protein is one row after TCRdb ran MiXCR on the multiplex PCR reads. This sample has around 520,000 distinct CDR3 sequences, with under 15% found just once. Material: blood. Every receptor here comes from a woman aged 18-35 years with Graves' hyperthyroidism.

This chain connects TRBV15 to TRBJ2-7; 8 bases agree with TRBD2. The CDR3 runs 15 residues. V was pared by 8 bases and J by 1 base, with 10 bases of the junction left unmatched. Germline CDR1 and CDR2: LNHNV and YYDKDF (reference sequence). The CDR3 coding sequence is TGTGCCACCGCCGAGGGAGCGGGAGTGTCCTACGAGCAGTACTTC. Translation: CATAEGAGVSYEQYF.

This clonotype was picked up many times. CDR3 amino acids: CASSPGVQETQYF. CDR3 nucleotide sequence: TGTGCCAGCAGCCCCGGGGTTCAAGAGACCCAGTACTTC. The chain recombines TRBV12-3 or TRBV12-4 with TRBJ2-5, with TRBD2 as a possible D gene (5 bases). Trimming removed 6 bases from V and 2 bases from J, with 10 bases in between. The length of the CDR3 is 13 residues.

This clonotype was seen repeatedly, ten times or more. The gene calls are TRBV7-9 and TRBJ2-1; unclear D gene. Trimming took off 0 bases at V and 8 bases at J, with 8 bases between the two ends. CDR3 size: 13 residues. Germline V gene sequence: CDR1 SEHNR, CDR2 FQNEAQ (reference sequence). Here the CDR3 DNA reads TGTGCCAGCAGCTTAGCTGTGACATATGAGCAGTTCTTC. It translates to CASSLAVTYEQFF.

To note about this clonotype: A clone one base away is much larger, so this may be a read error. This chain links TRBV5-5 with TRBJ2-7, with D tentatively TRBD1 or TRBD2 (5 bases each). Germline V CDR1 and CDR2: SGHKS, YYEKEE (reference sequence). The CDR3 sequence is 16 residues long. V was cut by 4 bases and J by 0 bases, with 17 bases left in between. The CDR3 sequence: CASSRAGTQSSYEQYF. In nucleotides, the CDR3 is TGTGCCAGCAGCAGGGCCGGGACCCAAAGCTCCTACGAGCAGTACTTC. The full variable domain, with the rest looked up from reference TRBV5-5 and TRBJ2-7, is DAGVTQSPTHLIKTRGQQVTLRCSPISGHKSVSWYQQVLGQGPQFIFQYYEKEERGRGNFPDRFSARQFPNYSSELNVNALLLGDSALYLCASSRAGTQSSYEQYFGPGTRLTVT.

This clonotype has only a few counts. The chain joins TRBV6-1 to TRBJ1-2; D unresolved. This CDR3 region has 14 residues. The germline V and J ends were trimmed by 7 bases and 7 bases, with 19 bases remaining between them. The germline CDR1 and CDR2 sequences are MNHNS and SASEGT. CDR3 in DNA: TGTGCCAGCAAACCCTTACAAAGCATCCCTGGCTACACCTTC. Amino acids: CASKPLQSIPGYTF.

On this clonotype itself: A much larger clonotype is one base distant, so this may be a read error. J is TRBJ2-7 and V is TRBV4-1; perhaps TRBD2 as D (5 bases). Germline V lookup: CDR1 MGHRA, CDR2 YSYEKL. CDR3 length equals 15 residues. CDR3 coding DNA: TGCGCCAGCAGCCAAGAGCTAGCTGGCCCCTACGAGCAGTGCGTC. As protein: CASSQELAGPYEQCV.

The gene calls are TRBV15 and TRBJ2-1; D gene ambiguous. Between the trimmed V and J ends, which lost 3 bases and 2 bases, there was a span of 2 bases. The CDR3 has 12 amino acids. CDR1 and CDR2 (germline): LNHNV, YYDKDF (reference sequence). The CDR3 loop reads CATSSTYNEQFF. The CDR3 region has the DNA TGTGCCACCAGCAGTACCTACAATGAGCAGTTCTTC.

This clonotype has just a few counts. The rearrangement joins TRBV6-1 to TRBJ2-1; D might be TRBD1 (6 bases). Germline-derived CDR1 and CDR2 are MNHNS and SASEGT. V was pared by 8 bases and J by 7 bases, with 21 bases between. This CDR3 has 15 amino acids. The CDR3 reads CASLNDRSLGNEQFF. DNA for the CDR3: TGTGCCAGCCTTAATGACAGGTCTTTGGGAAATGAGCAGTTCTTC.

The chain uses TRBV10-2 and TRBJ2-3; D is unclear. Per germline, CDR1 WSHSY and CDR2 SAAADI. Trimming took 0 bases from V and 5 from J, leaving 12 bases between them. CDR3 length: 15 amino acids. The chain's CDR3 is CASSESRRWGDTQYF. CDR3 in DNA: TGCGCCAGCAGTGAGTCTAGACGGTGGGGAGATACGCAGTATTTT.

CDR3 in DNA: TGTGCCAGCAGTCTCCTAGCGGGAGTCCAAGATACGCAGTATTTT. This codes for CASSLLAGVQDTQYF. The chain combines TRBV6-1 with TRBJ2-3; 10 positions agree with TRBD2. The J segment lost 5 bases and the V segment lost 5 bases, leaving 7 bases of the junction unmatched. Germline assignment: CDR1 MNHNS and CDR2 SASEGT. The CDR3 is made up of 15 amino acids.

Ten or more counts support this clonotype. V is TRBV5-1 and J is TRBJ2-3, with TRBD2 matching over 11 bases. Germline CDR1 and CDR2: SGHRS and YFSETQ. Unmatched junction bases numbered 9, after V lost 4 bases and J lost 2 bases. This CDR3 comprises 17 residues. The CDR3 region is CASSPRLAGFLTDTQYF. CDR3 in DNA: TGCGCCAGCAGCCCACGACTAGCGGGGTTCCTCACAGATACGCAGTATTTT.

This clonotype has at least ten counts. The CDR3 DNA reads TGTGCCAGCAGTTCCAGTGGCGTAGGTTTAGCTGAAGCTTTCTTT. This translates into CASSSSGVGLAEAFF. V and J are TRBV6-1 and TRBJ1-1; no definite D call. In germline, CDR1 is MNHNS, CDR2 SASEGT. Between the trimmed V and J ends, which lost 5 bases and 6 bases, there was a span of 19 bases. The CDR3 is made up of 15 amino acids.

The V call is TRBV19, the J call TRBJ2-3, with 7 bases that match TRBD2. The CDR3 extends over 15 amino acids. The germline CDR1 and CDR2 sequences are LNHDA and SQIVND (reference sequence). V dropped 8 bases and J dropped 4; count of bases not matched to a gene: 12. Here the CDR3 reads CASGVQREGPDTQYF. Here the CDR3 DNA reads TGTGCCAGTGGGGTCCAGAGGGAGGGCCCAGATACGCAGTATTTT.

This clonotype was observed many times. J is TRBJ2-5 and V is TRBV27; D is perhaps TRBD1 or TRBD2 (5 bases each). The CDR3 sequence is 14 residues long. The V end was cut by 5 bases, the J end by 5 bases, with 15 bases between. CDR1 is MNHEY, CDR2 SMNVEV, per germline (reference sequence). Written as DNA, the CDR3 is TGTGCCAGCAGTGGGGCCGGGCGCGGGGAGACCCAGTACTTC. Its protein product is CASSGAGRGETQYF.